This T cell receptor beta chain was captured in a study of cytomegalovirus exposure and HLA in healthy donors. Repertoires were generated with immunoSEQ multiplex PCR, while TCRdb's copy carries only in-frame clones and drops some. This sample has tens of thousands of clones, with roughly 84% found just once. V was pared by 2 bases and J by 0 bases, with 8 bases between. The CDR3 length is 15 residues. The germline gives CDR1 MNHNS, CDR2 SASEGT. This clone was recorded a few times. The specimen sequenced was PBMCs. V is TRBV6-1 and J is TRBJ1-5, with D uncertain. The sequence was obtained from a woman between 18 and 29 years old in good health and CMV-seropositive. The CDR3 coding sequence is TGTGCCAGCAGTGAAATCACAGTTAGCAATCAGCCCCAGCATTTT. Encoded protein: CASSEITVSNQPQHF.